These T cell receptor beta chains were read from a single sample in a study of T cells in Graves' hyperthyroidism and ophthalmopathy. Using its own MiXCR run on the multiplex PCR reads, TCRdb lists one record per CDR3 protein. The data show 600,000 or so distinct CDR3 sequences, about a sixth seen once. The sample comprised blood. The receptors originated from a woman in her twenties or thirties with Graves' hyperthyroidism. CDR3s leave out the opening cysteine and the closing phenylalanine or tryptophan. Fields, in order: V gene, J gene, CDR3 protein.

V gene: TRBV6-1
J gene: TRBJ2-7
CDR3 protein: ALNAGTSGNIEQY

V gene: TRBV20-1
J gene: TRBJ2-1
CDR3 protein: SASGDRSYNEQF

V gene: TRBV7-8
J gene: TRBJ1-1
CDR3 protein: ASNINPAGDTEAF

V gene: TRBV4-1
J gene: TRBJ1-1
CDR3 protein: ASSQDAGTGGWAF

V gene: TRBV24-1
J gene: TRBJ2-7
CDR3 protein: ATSDSGRAREQY

V gene: TRBV6-1
J gene: TRBJ1-5
CDR3 protein: ASRAGQGNQPQH

V gene: TRBV12-3/TRBV12-4
J gene: TRBJ2-7
CDR3 protein: ASSFGLASLRQY

V gene: TRBV4-2
J gene: TRBJ1-5
CDR3 protein: ASSQDLSWEAGNLGNQPQH

V gene: TRBV12-3/TRBV12-4
J gene: TRBJ2-4
CDR3 protein: ASSLGHGAKNIQY

V gene: TRBV11-3
J gene: TRBJ1-1
CDR3 protein: ASSLDLDTEAF

V gene: TRBV28
J gene: TRBJ1-1
CDR3 protein: ASSWRDTEAF

V gene: TRBV5-1
J gene: TRBJ2-5
CDR3 protein: ASSFSTSRGETQY

V gene: TRBV11-2
J gene: TRBJ2-7
CDR3 protein: ASSALTSEQY

V gene: TRBV2
J gene: TRBJ1-5
CDR3 protein: ASRPSDVNQPQH

V gene: TRBV28
J gene: TRBJ1-2
CDR3 protein: ASSPGQFSYGYT

V gene: TRBV13
J gene: TRBJ2-1
CDR3 protein: ASSPRASYNEQF

V gene: TRBV29-1
J gene: TRBJ2-1
CDR3 protein: SVEGTGKGNEQF

V gene: TRBV19
J gene: TRBJ1-5
CDR3 protein: ASSIYSDQPQH

V gene: TRBV7-9
J gene: TRBJ1-2
CDR3 protein: ASTGQRPYGYT

V gene: TRBV11-1
J gene: TRBJ2-5
CDR3 protein: ASSLDRVGTQY